The present T cell receptor beta chain was sequenced within a study of pediatric ulcerative colitis. Profiling relied on immunoSEQ multiplex PCR, and the TCRdb table lists in-frame clones only, not all of them. The sample consists of around 18,000 clones, under 75% of them appearing once. Regarding the study as a whole: This repertoire reflects total lymphocytes rather than subpopulations like regulatory T cells. Rectal repertoires separated controls, mild-moderate and acute severe colitis.

The rectum was sampled with one to two pinch biopsies at colonoscopy. Remarks on this clone: The antigen is unknown.

V trimming: 5 bases; J trimming: 6 bases; junction bases outside the gene matches: 15. CDR1 MNHNY and CDR2 SVGAGI come from the germline V gene (reference sequence). This CDR3 spans 16 amino acids. This receptor was taken from a boy younger than 18 with moderate ulcerative colitis. The V gene is TRBV6-6, the J gene TRBJ1-2; 7 bases fit TRBD1. Sequencing was done on a sample of gut tissue. CDR3 bases: TGTGCCAGCAGTCCCAAGGGGTTGACAGGGAAGGATGGCTACACCTTC. This codes for CASSPKGLTGKDGYTF.